One and the same sample provided the 32 T cell receptor beta chains below, sequenced in a study of cytomegalovirus exposure and HLA in healthy donors. Libraries were prepared by immunoSEQ multiplex PCR; TCRdb keeps only in-frame clonotypes and omits some of them. The sample shows roughly 200,000 clones, approximately 86% of them seen only once. Specimen: PBMCs. All receptors derive from a man aged 25-45 years in good health and CMV-seropositive.

V gene TRBV5-5 combines with J gene TRBJ1-6; perhaps TRBD1 as D (6 bases). CDR3 size: 15 residues. V was trimmed by 1 base and J by 7 bases, leaving 12 bases between them. CDR1 is SGHKS, CDR2 YYEKEE, per germline (reference sequence). Here the CDR3 reads CASSLSGGSNSPLHF. The CDR3, as DNA: TGTGCCAGCAGCTTGTCGGGGGGCTCGAATTCACCCCTCCACTTT.

The V and J genes are TRBV28 and TRBJ1-1; D is unclear. The V end lost 3 bases, the J end lost 6 bases, and 11 bases lay between the germline ends. Germline CDR1 and CDR2: MDHEN and SYDVKM. The CDR3 runs to 13 residues. The CDR3 nucleotides read TGTGCCAGCAGTTTGCCTGGGAGGCCTGAAGCTTTCTTT. Residues: CASSLPGRPEAFF.

This chain uses TRBV4-1 with TRBJ2-5; 10 nucleotides align to TRBD2. This CDR3 has 13 amino acids. V trimming: 2 bases; J trimming: 11 bases; junction bases outside the gene matches: 5. Germline V gene lookup returns CDR1 MGHRA and CDR2 YSYEKL. In nucleotides, the CDR3 is TGCGCCAGCAGCCAAACCCTAGCGGGAGTTCAGTACTTC. It is translated as CASSQTLAGVQYF.

This clone has only a few counts. The chain links TRBV6-5 to TRBJ1-1; 7 bases align to TRBD1. J gave up 5 bases and V 2 bases, and 8 bases lay outside the gene matches. The CDR3 has 15 amino acids. The germline gives CDR1 MNHEY, CDR2 SVGAGI. The DNA of the CDR3 is TGTGCCAGCAGTTACGCCGCAGGGGGAGAGACTGAAGCTTTCTTT. Protein: CASSYAAGGETEAFF.

This chain connects TRBV7-3 to TRBJ2-7; tentatively, D is TRBD1 (7 bases). V was trimmed by 5 bases and J by 2 bases, leaving 16 bases between them. This CDR3 comprises 15 residues. The germline gives CDR1 SGHTA, CDR2 FQGTGA. DNA of the CDR3: TGTGCCAGCAGCGCTCAGGGGGGAACCGCCTACGAGCAGTACTTC. It is translated as CASSAQGGTAYEQYF.

The CDR3 DNA reads TGTGCCAGCAGCTGGCACCGGGACTGGTACGAGCAGTACTTC. This encodes CASSWHRDWYEQYF. The gene calls are TRBV7-2 and TRBJ2-7, with D possibly being TRBD2 (6 bases). Germline assignment: CDR1 SGHTA and CDR2 FQGNSA. The CDR3 has 14 amino acids. Trimming removed 4 bases from V and 4 bases from J, with 14 bases in between.

V is TRBV6-5 and J is TRBJ2-7; D might be TRBD2 (7 bases). This CDR3 region has 15 residues. CDR1 and CDR2 (germline): MNHEY, SVGAGI. V lost 0 bases and J lost 5, with 14 bases in between. CDR3 in DNA: TGTGCCAGCAGTTACTCCTGGGTAGGGGGGGACGAGCAGTACTTC. Translating it yields CASSYSWVGGDEQYF.

The J gene is TRBJ2-1, the V gene TRBV9; 8 positions agree with TRBD2. Trimming removed 4 bases from V and 9 bases from J; junction bases left unmatched: 15. The germline gives CDR1 SGDLS, CDR2 YYNGEE. This CDR3 has 16 amino acids. The CDR3 loop reads CASSPQERGTWTEQFF. The CDR3 region has the DNA TGTGCCAGCAGCCCCCAAGAGCGGGGGACCTGGACTGAGCAGTTCTTC.

This chain uses TRBV4-1 with TRBJ1-5, with TRBD1 as a possible D gene (5 bases). In germline, CDR1 is MGHRA, CDR2 YSYEKL. V was pared by 2 bases and J by 3 bases, with 11 bases between. The CDR3 runs to 15 residues. This CDR3 is CASSQIFGANQPQHF. In DNA, the CDR3 is TGCGCCAGCAGCCAAATATTTGGGGCCAATCAGCCCCAGCATTTT.

V is TRBV11-2 and J is TRBJ2-1, with 7 bases fitting TRBD1. The ends lost 5 bases at V and 0 bases at J; junction bases unmatched: 4. CDR1 and CDR2 (germline): SGHAT, FQNNGV. The length of the CDR3 is 15 residues. CDR3 sequence reads: CASSVDRVSYNEQFF. CDR3 in DNA: TGTGCCAGCAGCGTCGACAGGGTCTCCTACAATGAGCAGTTCTTC.

The DNA of the CDR3 is TGTGCCAGCAGTTGGGGGACCGACGGACGGCAGCCCCAGCATTTT. Translating it yields CASSWGTDGRQPQHF. The chain couples TRBV6-5 to TRBJ1-5, with D perhaps matching TRBD1 (5 bases). V shed 4 bases and J shed 7 bases, with 17 bases lying between them. The V gene's germline CDR1 is MNHEY and CDR2 SVGAGI. There are 15 residues in the CDR3.

This clone was seen only once. The genes are TRBV6-5 and TRBJ2-7; weak D call: TRBD2 (5 bases). The germline V gene has CDR1 MNHEY and CDR2 SVGAGI. Trimming pared 5 bases from V and 2 bases from J, leaving 13 bases between. The CDR3 has 14 residues. Here the CDR3 reads CASSMLGSTYEQYF. CDR3 DNA sequence: TGTGCCAGCAGTATGCTAGGGAGCACCTACGAGCAGTACTTC.

The chain joins TRBV11-3 to TRBJ1-2; 9 nucleotides align to TRBD1. The J segment lost 2 bases and the V segment lost 0 bases, leaving 1 base of the junction unmatched. Germline CDR1 is SGHNT and CDR2 is YENEEA. CDR3 length equals 15 residues. CDR3 coding DNA: TGTGCCAGCAGCTTAGAAGGGACAGGGAACTATGGCTACACCTTC. It translates to CASSLEGTGNYGYTF.

The V and J genes are TRBV9 and TRBJ2-1, with D tentatively TRBD2 (5 bases). Trimming removed 1 base at V and 1 base at J, with 9 bases between. Germline-derived CDR1 and CDR2 are SGDLS and YYNGEE. The CDR3 covers 15 residues. The CDR3 protein is CASSVITGSYNEQFF. The CDR3 region has the DNA TGTGCCAGCAGCGTAATAACGGGGTCCTACAATGAGCAGTTCTTC.

This rearrangement joins TRBV6-5 to TRBJ2-5; a possible D gene is TRBD1 (6 bases). The V gene's germline CDR1 is MNHEY and CDR2 SVGAGI. Trimming left V 8 bases short and J 3 bases short, with 13 bases between. This CDR3 has 13 residues. The CDR3 loop is CASSGTLEETQYF. The DNA of the CDR3 is TGTGCCAGCTCCGGGACACTTGAAGAGACCCAGTACTTC.

V and J are TRBV30 and TRBJ2-5; D uncertain. CDR1 is GTSNPN and CDR2 is SVGIG in the germline V gene (reference sequence). V lost 0 bases and J lost 7, with 18 bases in between. There are 15 residues in the CDR3. The CDR3 reads CAWSVVSGSVGTQYF. In nucleotides, the CDR3 is TGTGCCTGGAGTGTGGTCAGTGGTTCTGTGGGGACCCAGTACTTC.

This clone has just one count. The V gene is TRBV30, the J gene TRBJ2-3; D not resolved. The germline V gene encodes CDR1 GTSNPN and CDR2 SVGIG (reference sequence). V lost 5 bases to trimming and J lost 4 bases, with 13 bases between them. This CDR3 spans 13 amino acids. CDR3: CAWGVGRADTQYF. The DNA of the CDR3 is TGTGCCTGGGGGGTAGGTCGGGCAGATACGCAGTATTTT.

The chain joins TRBV14 to TRBJ1-2; D is possibly TRBD1 (6 bases). CDR3 length: 16 residues. Trimming took off 0 bases at V and 0 bases at J, with 11 bases between the two ends. Germline CDR1 SGHDN, CDR2 FVKESK. The CDR3 sequence is CASSQDGGLPNYGYTF. In DNA form, the CDR3 reads TGTGCCAGCAGCCAAGATGGGGGGCTGCCTAACTATGGCTACACCTTC. Together with reference TRBV14 and TRBJ1-2, the CDR3 gives the full variable domain: EAGVTQFPSHSVIEKGQTVTLRCDPISGHDNLYWYRRVMGKEIKFLLHFVKESKQDESGMPNNRFLAERTGGTYSTLKVQPAELEDSGVYFCASSQDGGLPNYGYTFGSGTRLTVV.

The chain uses TRBV9 and TRBJ2-3, with D tentatively TRBD2 (6 bases). This CDR3 contains 16 residues. CDR1 and CDR2 (germline): SGDLS, YYNGEE. V was pared by 4 bases and J by 5 bases, with 20 bases between. The CDR3, as DNA: TGTGCCAGCAGCCCAGGAGGGGTTCATCGAGGAGATACGCAGTATTTT. This codes for CASSPGGVHRGDTQYF.

The V gene is TRBV7-8, the J gene TRBJ2-4, with D uncertain. This CDR3 comprises 13 residues. Germline-derived CDR1 and CDR2 are SGHVS and FQNEAQ. V was shortened by 8 bases and J by 0 bases, with 8 bases between the two germline ends. CDR3 in DNA: TGTGCCAGCTGTTCTATAGCCAAAAACATTCAGTACTTC. Amino acid sequence: CASCSIAKNIQYF.

The J gene is TRBJ2-2, the V gene TRBV2; 13 positions agree with TRBD2. Trimming at V came to 7 bases and at J to 5 bases, leaving 10 bases not matched to a gene. This CDR3 region has 17 residues. Germline V gene lookup returns CDR1 SNHLY and CDR2 FYNNEI. The CDR3: CASTSRGLAGSTGELFF. The CDR3 DNA is TGTGCCAGCACTTCACGGGGACTAGCGGGAAGTACCGGGGAGCTGTTTTTT.

The V gene is TRBV2, the J gene TRBJ2-7, with a possible D match to TRBD1 (7 bases). This CDR3 contains 15 residues. The germline V gene has CDR1 SNHLY and CDR2 FYNNEI. Trimming shortened V by 6 bases and J by 7 bases, and 22 bases separated the two germline ends. The CDR3 coding sequence is TGTGCCAGCAGGGCGTTGACAGGGACTCCTTGGGAGCAGTACTTC. As protein: CASRALTGTPWEQYF.

The J gene is TRBJ2-7, the V gene TRBV7-3; 8 bases agree with TRBD1. CDR3 size: 14 residues. J was trimmed by 2 bases and V by 4 bases; bases with no gene match: 4. In germline, CDR1 is SGHTA, CDR2 FQGTGA. The CDR3 nucleotides are TGTGCCAGCAGCTATGACAGGGGCGCCTACGAGCAGTACTTC. Encoded protein: CASSYDRGAYEQYF. The full variable domain, with the rest looked up from reference TRBV7-3 and TRBJ2-7, is GAGVSQTPSNKVTEKGKYVELRCDPISGHTALYWYRQSLGQGPEFLIYFQGTGAADDSGLPNDRFFAVRPEGSVSTLKIQRTERGDSAVYLCASSYDRGAYEQYFGPGTRLTVT.

The J gene is TRBJ2-3, the V gene TRBV28; perhaps TRBD2 as D (6 bases). Per germline, CDR1 MDHEN and CDR2 SYDVKM. V was pared by 2 bases and J by 6 bases, with 6 bases between. The CDR3 contains 12 residues. The DNA for the CDR3 is TGTGCCAGCAGTTTAGCGGGGGATACGCAGTATTTT. Amino acid sequence: CASSLAGDTQYF.

The V call is TRBV27, the J call TRBJ2-1; 8 positions match TRBD1. The CDR3 spans 12 residues. Germline CDR1 is MNHEY and CDR2 is SMNVEV (reference sequence). Trimming removed 4 bases from V and 9 bases from J; junction bases left unmatched: 2. CDR3 nucleotides: TGTGCCAGCAGTTCACAGGGGGGTGAGCAGTTCTTC. Translating it yields CASSSQGGEQFF.

This sequence joins TRBV5-6 and TRBJ2-7; tentative D call: TRBD1 (5 bases). V was clipped by 4 bases and J by 0 bases, with 14 bases between them. The CDR3 consists of 15 residues. Germline V gene data show CDR1 as SGHDT and CDR2 as YYEEEE. The CDR3 reads CASSGWLDSSYEQYF. In DNA, the CDR3 is TGTGCCAGCAGCGGTTGGTTAGACAGCTCCTACGAGCAGTACTTC.

The chain has TRBV2 and TRBJ1-2; 7 bases are shared with TRBD1. The germline CDR1 and CDR2 sequences are SNHLY and FYNNEI. This CDR3 has 16 residues. J lost 0 bases, V lost 9 bases, and 13 bases had no gene match. For the CDR3, the DNA is TGTGCCAGGGGTCATCGGACAGGCGAAGCTAACTATGGCTACACCTTC. It specifies CARGHRTGEANYGYTF. Together with reference TRBV2 and TRBJ1-2, the CDR3 gives the full variable domain: EPEVTQTPSHQVTQMGQEVILRCVPISNHLYFYWYRQILGQKVEFLVSFYNNEISEKSEIFDDQFSVERPDGSNFTLKIRSTKLEDSAMYFCARGHRTGEANYGYTFGSGTRLTVV.

The chain is built from TRBV18 and TRBJ1-1, with TRBD1 as a possible D gene (5 bases). The CDR3 runs 13 residues. Trimming pared 3 bases from V and 5 bases from J, leaving 10 bases between. Looked up from germline, CDR1 is KGHSH and CDR2 is LQKENI. The CDR3 region is CASSPGEGTEAFF. The CDR3 DNA is TGTGCCAGCTCACCGGGCGAGGGGACTGAAGCTTTCTTT.

The chain uses TRBV7-6 and TRBJ2-7; D ambiguous. V lost 2 bases and J lost 3, with 5 bases in between. Germline values: CDR1 SGHVS, CDR2 FNYEAQ. CDR3 length: 12 residues. The CDR3 is CASSLQDYEQYF. As DNA, the CDR3 is TGTGCCAGCAGCTTACAGGACTACGAGCAGTACTTC. Supplemented by reference TRBV7-6 and TRBJ2-7, the full variable domain reads GAGVSQSPRYKVTKRGQDVALRCDPISGHVSLYWYRQALGQGPEFLTYFNYEAQQDKSGLPNDRFSAERPEGSISTLTIQRTEQRDSAMYRCASSLQDYEQYFGPGTRLTVT.

The chain links TRBV20-1 to TRBJ2-1, with unresolved D. The CDR3 totals 11 residues. V lost 6 bases and J lost 5, with 8 bases in between. Per the germline V gene, CDR1 is DFQATT and CDR2 is SNEGSKA (reference sequence). Here the CDR3 reads CSARPDNEQFF. The CDR3 bases are TGCAGTGCACGACCCGACAATGAGCAGTTCTTC.

The chain recombines TRBV13 with TRBJ2-4, with a possible D match to TRBD2 (7 bases). Looked up from germline, CDR1 is PRHDT and CDR2 is FYEKMQ (reference sequence). V dropped 5 bases and J dropped 2 bases, with 13 bases sitting between them. The CDR3 has 15 amino acids. CDR3 amino acids: CASSLRGGPKNIQYF. CDR3 nucleotides: TGTGCCAGCAGCCTAAGGGGGGGACCCAAAAACATTCAGTACTTC.

This sequence joins TRBV11-3 and TRBJ2-5; no clear D. The CDR3 contains 13 residues. V dropped 5 bases and J dropped 3 bases, with 10 bases sitting between them. Germline values: CDR1 SGHNT, CDR2 YENEEA. The CDR3 protein is CASSPRLEETQYF. The CDR3 DNA sequence: TGTGCCAGCAGCCCTCGCCTCGAAGAGACCCAGTACTTC.